This TCR beta chain emerged from a study of blood T cell repertoires in COVID-19. Looked up from germline, CDR1 is SGHVS and CDR2 is FQNEAQ. With V trimmed by 6 bases and J by 3 bases, 8 bases remained unmatched. CDR3 length equals 16 residues. In the original analysis: Reference gene primer amplification in the assay estimated nucleated cell counts. Clones were read by immunoSEQ multiplex PCR, and TCRdb kept only the in-frame ones, dropping some. V and J calls and clone size follow that table, whereas D and trimming were derived from the DNA. In the table there are about 130,000 clones, roughly 90% of which are singletons.

This clonotype originated in a man aged 55-75 years with active or convalescent COVID-19. The sequenced sample was peripheral blood. The chain links TRBV7-8 to TRBJ2-1; TRBD2 matches 10 bases. The CDR3 reads CASSQSLAGVYNEQFF. In DNA, the CDR3 is TGTGCCAGCAGTCAATCCCTAGCGGGAGTCTACAATGAGCAGTTCTTC.